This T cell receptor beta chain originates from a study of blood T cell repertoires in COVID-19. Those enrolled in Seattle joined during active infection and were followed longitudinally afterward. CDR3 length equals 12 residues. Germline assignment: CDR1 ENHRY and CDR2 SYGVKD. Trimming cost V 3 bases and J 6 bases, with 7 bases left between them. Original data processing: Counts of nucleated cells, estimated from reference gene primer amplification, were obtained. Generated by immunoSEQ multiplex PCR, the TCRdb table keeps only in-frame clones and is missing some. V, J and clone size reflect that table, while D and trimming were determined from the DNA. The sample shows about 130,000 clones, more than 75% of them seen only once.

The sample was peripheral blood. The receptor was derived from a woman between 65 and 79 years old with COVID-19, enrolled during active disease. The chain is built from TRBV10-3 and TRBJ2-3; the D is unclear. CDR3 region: CAISDRSDTQYF. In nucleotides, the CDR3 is TGTGCCATCAGTGACAGGTCGGATACGCAGTATTTT.